Listed below are T cell receptor beta chains from one sample, sequenced in a study of a mutant IDH1 vaccine in newly diagnosed glioma. Their cognate antigens are unknown. Generated by immunoSEQ multiplex PCR, the TCRdb table keeps only in-frame clones and is missing some. The sample records around 30,000 clones, approximately 84% being singletons. Material: PBMCs, obtained from a glioma patient whose treatment included an IDH1 peptide vaccine. The source of these receptors is a woman between 18 and 29 years old with glioma. Each CDR3 is given with its conserved first and last residue. The listing skips clone size in some rows; elsewhere it reads once, few, many or a size class.

length,size,V,CDR3
13,.,TRBV5-1,CASRDLDNSPLHF
14,.,TRBV6-1,CASSAGVGNQPQHF
13,.,TRBV5-6,CASSSRGGGPQHF
17,.,TRBV2,CASSEDKPSTSSYEQYF
15,.,TRBV29-1,CSVQPGGGSTDTQYF
14,.,TRBV28,CASNSAGGSYEQYF
16,.,TRBV12-5,CASGLVLQASGNTIYF
14,.,TRBV11-1,CASSLGTVAYEQYF
16,.,TRBV4-2,CASSRFAVSGPGELFF
17,once,TRBV11-3,CASSDPGQGRANYGYTF
16,.,TRBV6-5,CASSSLRVTGRNTIYF
15,.,TRBV6-5,CASSYSVLGTYEQYF
17,.,TRBV5-1,CASSLAGRQRGTDTQYF
14,medium-sized,TRBV27,CASSLSAGVQPQHF
13,.,TRBV18,CASSYSGKETQYF
14,.,TRBV5-5,CASSLDAGRTEAFF
17,.,TRBV18,CASSPQGLLSGANVLTF
15,.,TRBV7-6,CASSAGTSVQETQYF
15,.,TRBV27,CASSLGLAETYEQYF
15,.,TRBV6-1,CASSGRGGQSDGYTF
13,.,TRBV5-1,CASSLAQGYEQYF
14,.,TRBV5-1,CASSLSIQGAEAFF
15,few,TRBV5-6,CASLTGGANTGELFF
14,few,TRBV19,CASSIGQGDQPQHF
15,.,TRBV6-6,CASSYSSGSGNTIYF
15,few,TRBV4-1,CASSQGGSTNEKLFF
13,.,TRBV5-1,CASSRQYHNEQFF
11,few,TRBV30,CAWAGYAEAFF
13,.,TRBV18,CASFRTSNQPQHF
13,once,TRBV19,CASGQGARETQYF
17,.,TRBV14,CASSQDPQGLSSYEQYF
15,.,TRBV10-1,CASSDRTGLNQPQHF
14,.,TRBV2,CATMGAGSGNTIYF
16,.,TRBV4-1,CASSPLQGQGNSPLHF
13,.,TRBV9,CASSAPVRDEQFF
15,once,TRBV11-3,CASSLGARGGETQYF
12,.,TRBV7-2,CASQGGGYGYTF
16,.,TRBV13,CASSSTDTDSDYEQYF
12,.,TRBV29-1,CSVGGIGTSLHF
13,.,TRBV11-1,CASSLQGTDTQYF
14,.,TRBV7-2,CASSSLEPQETQYF
15,.,TRBV5-6,CASSLRQGWIGELFF
16,.,TRBV18,CASSPVRATSGNTIYF
11,.,TRBV20-1,CSARQGGTQYF
16,.,TRBV4-3,CASSHLTSGRIHEQFF
16,.,TRBV18,CASSPPVGDNYYEQYF
13,.,TRBV7-9,CASSLEDRVEQYF
15,.,TRBV9,CASSLEAYTNYGYTF
15,.,TRBV9,CASSVDLRMNTEAFF
15,.,TRBV7-9,CASSIWDREGAEAFF
17,.,TRBV14,CASSRYRVDLSGNTIYF
12,.,TRBV6-5,CASGPKNTEAFF